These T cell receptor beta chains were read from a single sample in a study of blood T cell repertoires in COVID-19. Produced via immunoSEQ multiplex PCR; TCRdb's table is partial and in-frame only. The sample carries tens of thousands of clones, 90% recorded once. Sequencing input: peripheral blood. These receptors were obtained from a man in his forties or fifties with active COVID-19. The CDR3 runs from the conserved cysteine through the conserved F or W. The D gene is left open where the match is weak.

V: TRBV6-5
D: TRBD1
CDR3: CASSSGTVGSYEQYF

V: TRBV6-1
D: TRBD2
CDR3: CASSALTSGRLSRGTGELFF

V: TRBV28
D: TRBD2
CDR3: CASAGGTDTQYF

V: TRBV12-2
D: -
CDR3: CASRYAVPSGPQETQYF

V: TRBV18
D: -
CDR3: CASSPNQETQYF

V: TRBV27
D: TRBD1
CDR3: CASRIGGTGSSEQYF

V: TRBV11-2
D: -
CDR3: CASSLDLGAGTDTQYF

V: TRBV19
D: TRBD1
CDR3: CASSSGQERTDTQYF

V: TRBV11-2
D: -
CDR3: CASSLIQAPGELFF

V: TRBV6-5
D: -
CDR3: CATRRRADSPLHF

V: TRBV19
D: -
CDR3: CASKVTATDTQYF

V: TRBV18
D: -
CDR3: CASSPSQGRLTDQPQHF

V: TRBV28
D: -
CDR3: CASSRGQTTNEKLFF

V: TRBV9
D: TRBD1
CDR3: CASSVGTGDTIYF

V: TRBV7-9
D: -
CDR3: CASSLESFNEKLFF

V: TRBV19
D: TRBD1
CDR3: CASSRLDRGYNEQFF

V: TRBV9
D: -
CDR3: CASSVLAQGTVNEQFF

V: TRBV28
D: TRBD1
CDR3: CASSSAGTGGETQYF

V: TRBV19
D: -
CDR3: CASSTPDWGTGSPQHF

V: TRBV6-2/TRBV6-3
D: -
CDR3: CASSKTGLSNQPQHF

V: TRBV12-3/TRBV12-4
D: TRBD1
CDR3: CASSSDRGARAFF

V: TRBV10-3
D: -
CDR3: CAISSGVSEAFF

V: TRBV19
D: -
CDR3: CASSSGLLNSYEQYF

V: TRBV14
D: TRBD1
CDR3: CASSQSQGATPLHF

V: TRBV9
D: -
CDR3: CASSSTDGGEQYF

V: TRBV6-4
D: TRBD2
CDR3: CASSVRGGLSEQFF

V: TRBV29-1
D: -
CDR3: CSVRGTDTQYF

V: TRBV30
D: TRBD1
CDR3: CAWNGQGPSGYTF

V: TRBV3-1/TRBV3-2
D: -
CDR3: CASSQGSQGYEQYF

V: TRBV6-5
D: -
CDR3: CASSYSLGGYGYTF

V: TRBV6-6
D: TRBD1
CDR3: CASSDPRTGWPQHF